This entry features one T cell receptor (beta chain) sequence. The repertoire was sequenced with immunoSEQ multiplex PCR; TCRdb's copy has only in-frame clones and lacks some. The sample yields roughly 400,000 clones, just over 90% seen once. These data originate in a study of blood T cell repertoires in COVID-19. The V gene lost 3 bases and the J gene lost 6 bases, with 11 bases spanning the gap. The CDR3 is made up of 13 amino acids. The TCR originated in a woman in her forties who had been exposed to COVID-19. Sequenced sample: PBMCs or T cells enriched from blood (not recorded which). V gene TRBV12-3 or TRBV12-4 combines with J gene TRBJ1-2, with a weak D call TRBD1 (5 bases). The chain's CDR3 is CASSFGAIDGYTF. CDR3 nucleotide sequence: TGTGCCAGCAGTTTTGGGGCAATTGATGGCTACACCTTC.